This T cell receptor (beta chain) stems from a study of OX40 agonist ivuxolimab in advanced cancers. The V gene's germline CDR1 is MNHEY and CDR2 SMNVEV (reference sequence). The CDR3 totals 14 residues. J gave up 5 bases and V 3 bases, and 6 bases lay outside the gene matches. Some clones are missing from TCRdb's copy, which holds only in-frame ones; the method was immunoSEQ multiplex PCR. The data show some 100,000 clones, approximately 90% seen once. The chain uses TRBV27 and TRBJ2-5; TRBD1 matches 7 bases. The clonotype comes from an adult with an advanced solid tumor such as melanoma, head and neck, liver or kidney cancer. The source material was CD4+ or CD8+ T cells sorted from blood, sampled in a trial of the OX40 agonist ivuxolimab. CDR3 bases: TGTGCCAGCAGTTTCCTTGACAGGGTGGAGACCCAGTACTTC. Its protein is CASSFLDRVETQYF.